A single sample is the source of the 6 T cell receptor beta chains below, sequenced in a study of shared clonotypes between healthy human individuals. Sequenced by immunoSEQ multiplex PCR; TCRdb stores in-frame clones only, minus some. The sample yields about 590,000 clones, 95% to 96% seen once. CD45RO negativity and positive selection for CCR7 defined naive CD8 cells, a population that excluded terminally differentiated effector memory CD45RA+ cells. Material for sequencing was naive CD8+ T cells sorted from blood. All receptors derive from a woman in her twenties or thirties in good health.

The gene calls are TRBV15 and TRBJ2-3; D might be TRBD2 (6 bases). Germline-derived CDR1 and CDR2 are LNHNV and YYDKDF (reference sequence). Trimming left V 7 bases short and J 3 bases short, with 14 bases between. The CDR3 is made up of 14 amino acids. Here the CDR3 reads CATKDSGWTDTQYF. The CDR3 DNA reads TGTGCCACCAAAGACAGCGGGTGGACAGATACGCAGTATTTT.

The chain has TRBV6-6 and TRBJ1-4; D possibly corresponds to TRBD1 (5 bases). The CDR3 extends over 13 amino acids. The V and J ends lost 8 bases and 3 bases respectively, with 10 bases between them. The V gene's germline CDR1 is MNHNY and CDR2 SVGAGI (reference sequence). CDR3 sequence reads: CASATVSNEKLFF. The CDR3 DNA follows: TGTGCCAGCGCGACAGTCTCTAATGAAAAACTGTTTTTT.

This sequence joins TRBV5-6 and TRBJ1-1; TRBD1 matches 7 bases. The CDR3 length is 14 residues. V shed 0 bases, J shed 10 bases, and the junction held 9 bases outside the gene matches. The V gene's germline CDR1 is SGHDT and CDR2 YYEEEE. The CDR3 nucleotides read TGTGCCAGCAGCTTGGTCAGGGGGACCCGCGGAGCTTTCTTT. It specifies CASSLVRGTRGAFF. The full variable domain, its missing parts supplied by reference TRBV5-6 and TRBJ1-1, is DAGVTQSPTHLIKTRGQQVTLRCSPKSGHDTVSWYQQALGQGPQFIFQYYEEEERQRGNFPDRFSGHQFPNYSSELNVNALLLGDSALYLCASSLVRGTRGAFFGQGTRLTVV.

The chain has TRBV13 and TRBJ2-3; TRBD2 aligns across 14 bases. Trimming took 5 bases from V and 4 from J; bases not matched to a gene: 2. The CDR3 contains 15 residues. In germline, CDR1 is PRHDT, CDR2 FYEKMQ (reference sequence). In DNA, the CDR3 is TGTGCCAGCAGCCTGACTAGCGGGGGGGCAGATACGCAGTATTTT. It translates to CASSLTSGGADTQYF.

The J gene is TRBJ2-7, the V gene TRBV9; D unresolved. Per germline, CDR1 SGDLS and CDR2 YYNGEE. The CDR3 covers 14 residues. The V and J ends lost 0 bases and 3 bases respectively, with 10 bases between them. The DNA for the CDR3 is TGTGCCAGCAGCGTAGGATCGGCAGACTACGAGCAGTACTTC. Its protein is CASSVGSADYEQYF.

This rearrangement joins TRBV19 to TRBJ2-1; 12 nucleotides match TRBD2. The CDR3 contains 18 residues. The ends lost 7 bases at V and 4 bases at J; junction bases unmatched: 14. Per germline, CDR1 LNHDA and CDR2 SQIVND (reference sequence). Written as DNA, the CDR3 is TGTGCCAGTACTGAAATGGCTAGCGGGAGGGCCGGATACAATGAGCAGTTCTTC. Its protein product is CASTEMASGRAGYNEQFF.